Below, 8 T cell receptor beta chains from the same sample are listed, as sequenced in a study of blood T cell repertoires in COVID-19. Here immunoSEQ multiplex PCR was the method, and the copy in TCRdb shows in-frame clones only, minus some. Here the sample spans 250,000 to 300,000 clones, around 87% being singletons. The sample consisted of peripheral blood. These receptors were taken from a woman aged 60-75 years with COVID-19, enrolled during active disease.

CDR3: CASRRSGGAETQYF. CDR3 nucleotide sequence: TGTGCCAGCCGGCGCTCGGGGGGGGCGGAGACCCAGTACTTC. V and J are TRBV27 and TRBJ2-5; 8 bases align to TRBD2. This CDR3 comprises 14 residues. Germline CDR1 reads MNHEY; CDR2 reads SMNVEV (reference sequence). Unmatched junction bases numbered 10, after V lost 8 bases and J lost 5 bases.

The chain has TRBV18 and TRBJ2-5, with 11 bases aligning to TRBD1. After removal of 3 bases from V and 1 base from J, the junction contained 19 bases not matched to a gene. The CDR3 has 21 residues. Germline V CDR1 and CDR2: KGHSH, LQKENI. The CDR3 here is CASSPPAGQGDLAGPQETQYF. The CDR3 nucleotides are TGTGCCAGCTCACCTCCAGCGGGACAGGGGGACTTAGCGGGACCCCAAGAGACCCAGTACTTC.

This clone came up once. This rearrangement joins TRBV5-4 to TRBJ2-1, with 7 nucleotides matching TRBD2. Germline V gene sequence: CDR1 SGHNT, CDR2 YYREEE (reference sequence). The CDR3 length is 15 residues. Trimming took 1 base from V and 6 from J; bases not matched to a gene: 7. The CDR3: CASSLRREWGNEQFF. The CDR3 coding sequence is TGTGCCAGCAGCTTGAGGCGGGAGTGGGGCAATGAGCAGTTCTTC.

The chain recombines TRBV11-3 with TRBJ2-1; 8 bases fit TRBD2. CDR3 size: 14 residues. V lost 1 base, J lost 10 bases, and 6 bases stayed unmatched. Germline-derived CDR1 and CDR2 are SGHNT and YENEEA. The chain's CDR3 is CASSLGGLAGEQFF. Here the CDR3 DNA reads TGTGCCAGCAGCTTAGGAGGACTAGCTGGGGAGCAGTTCTTC. Supplemented by reference TRBV11-3 and TRBJ2-1, the full variable domain reads EAGVVQSPRYKIIEKKQPVAFWCNPISGHNTLYWYLQNLGQGPELLIRYENEEAVDDSQLPKDRFSAERLKGVDSTLKIQPAELGDSAVYLCASSLGGLAGEQFFGPGTRLTVL.

This chain joins TRBV19 and TRBJ2-2; 8 bases match TRBD1. Germline V lookup: CDR1 LNHDA, CDR2 SQIVND (reference sequence). Germline trimming cut 1 base from V and 9 bases from J; bases unmatched to any gene: 7. The CDR3 has 15 residues. The CDR3 DNA is TGTGCCAGTAGTATAGGCGGACAGGGTGGTCGGGAGCTGTTTTTT. Translation gives CASSIGGQGGRELFF.

This clone was counted once. At one end, the junction sequence differs from germline, possibly due to a read error. This rearrangement joins TRBV11-3 to TRBJ2-7, with D possibly TRBD2 on 6 matching bases. Germline CDR1 reads SGHNT; CDR2 reads YENEEA. The CDR3 is 14 residues long. In nucleotides, the CDR3 is TGTGTCAGCAGCTTAGGTGGCGGGAAACACGAGCAGTACTTC. Amino acids: CVSSLGGGKHEQYF.

This sequence joins TRBV7-9 and TRBJ2-5; a possible D gene is TRBD1 (6 bases). The ends were cut back, 5 bases at V and 5 bases at J, with 12 bases in the middle. This CDR3 is 13 amino acids long. From germline, CDR1 is SEHNR and CDR2 FQNEAQ (reference sequence). CDR3 protein: CASSTDSRETQYF. CDR3 nucleotides: TGTGCCAGCAGCACGGACAGTCGGGAGACCCAGTACTTC.

V usage is TRBV29-1 and J usage is TRBJ2-5; 7 bases match TRBD2. The trim removed 6 bases at V and 7 bases at J, leaving 14 bases unmatched. This CDR3 comprises 14 residues. Germline lookup yields CDR1 SQVTM and CDR2 ANQGSEA. This CDR3 is CSVNSGMWGGTQYF. The CDR3 nucleotides read TGCAGCGTCAACAGCGGGATGTGGGGGGGGACCCAGTACTTC.